The 19 T cell receptor beta chains reported below all come from one sample, sequenced in a study of CD8+ T cells in alopecia areata. Sequencing used cDNA as its template, made by extracting RNA and reverse transcribing it. This table comes from immunoSEQ multiplex PCR, and its TCRdb copy is limited to in-frame clones, with some not included. The table has roughly 100,000 clones, 55% seen once; the top ten hold 8% to 10%. Sample: CD4+ T cells sorted from blood. The receptors here all came from a human donor in good health.

The rearrangement joins TRBV7-2 to TRBJ2-7; D is unresolved. CDR1 is SGHTA and CDR2 is FQGNSA in the germline V gene. The CDR3 is 15 amino acids. V lost 5 bases, J lost 2 bases, and 16 bases lay in between. The CDR3 bases are TGTGCCAGCAGCCAAGGTTCGTCATCTCCCTACGAGCAGTACTTC. Its translation is CASSQGSSSPYEQYF.

The sample holds many counts of this clone. J is TRBJ2-1 and V is TRBV9; possible D gene TRBD2, 7 bases. The CDR3 is 17 amino acids. The germline CDR1 and CDR2 sequences are SGDLS and YYNGEE. Trimming cost V 0 bases and J 5 bases, with 18 bases left between them. In nucleotides, the CDR3 is TGTGCCAGCAGCGTAGCTGGCCGGGGGGCGCTTGACAATGAGCAGTTCTTC. Its protein is CASSVAGRGALDNEQFF.

This sequence joins TRBV30 and TRBJ2-1; D is possibly TRBD2 (6 bases). From germline, CDR1 is GTSNPN and CDR2 SVGIG (reference sequence). The CDR3 has 14 amino acids. The germline V and J ends were trimmed by 0 bases and 7 bases, with 13 bases remaining between them. CDR3 coding DNA: TGTGCCTGGAGTGTGGTCCGGAGGGGTAATGAGCAGTTCTTC. Residues: CAWSVVRRGNEQFF. Full variable domain (missing parts from reference TRBV30 and TRBJ2-1): SQTIHQWPATLVQPVGSPLSLECTVEGTSNPNLYWYRQAAGRGLQLLFYSVGIGQISSEVPQNLSASRPQDRQFILSSKKLLLSDSGFYLCAWSVVRRGNEQFFGPGTRLTVL.

This sequence joins TRBV5-4 and TRBJ2-5; TRBD1 agrees at 9 bases. The CDR3 loop spans 17 amino acids. The germline V gene encodes CDR1 SGHNT and CDR2 YYREEE (reference sequence). The trim removed 4 bases at V and 1 base at J, leaving 11 bases unmatched. The CDR3 coding sequence is TGTGCCAGCAGCCCGCAACAGGGGGCCCAACTCCAAGAGACCCAGTACTTC. It encodes CASSPQQGAQLQETQYF.

This chain links TRBV2 with TRBJ1-5, with TRBD1 matching 7 bases. Germline CDR1 is SNHLY and CDR2 is FYNNEI. Trimming cost V 4 bases and J 4 bases; bases outside gene matches: 4. The CDR3 extends over 14 amino acids. The CDR3: CASSGNRGNQPQHF. For the CDR3, the DNA is TGTGCCAGCAGTGGGAACAGGGGAAATCAGCCCCAGCATTTT.

In the case of this clone: The junction does not match germline at one end; this may be a read error. This chain uses TRBV7-7 with TRBJ2-1; D ambiguous. The CDR3 runs to 13 residues. The germline gives CDR1 SSHAT, CDR2 FNYEAQ (reference sequence). The CDR3 region is CASSLGGVNEQFF. The DNA for the CDR3 is TGTGCTAGCAGCTTAGGTGGAGTAAATGAGCAGTTCTTC.

CDR3 in DNA: TGCAGCGTTGAAGAGGGGCACAGGAGCTATGGCTACACCTTC. It is translated as CSVEEGHRSYGYTF. The chain couples TRBV29-1 to TRBJ1-2, with D possibly being TRBD1 (5 bases). Trimming cost V 0 bases and J 4 bases, with 12 bases left between them. The CDR3 length is 14 residues. Germline CDR1 is SQVTM and CDR2 is ANQGSEA. Complete variable domain (other parts from reference TRBV29-1 and TRBJ1-2): SAVISQKPSRDICQRGTSLTIQCQVDSQVTMMFWYRQQPGQSLTLIATANQGSEATYESGFVIDKFPISRPNLTFSTLTVSNMSPEDSSIYLCSVEEGHRSYGYTFGSGTRLTVV.

This clone was recorded a few times. This chain uses TRBV18 with TRBJ1-3; D is perhaps TRBD1 (5 bases). The germline V gene encodes CDR1 KGHSH and CDR2 LQKENI. V shed 7 bases and J shed 1 base, with 8 bases lying between them. The CDR3 is 13 residues long. The CDR3 DNA sequence: TGTGCCAGCTTCCAGGGATCTGGAAACACCATATATTTT. Protein product: CASFQGSGNTIYF.

J is TRBJ1-5 and V is TRBV7-9; D gene unclear. CDR3 size: 14 residues. V lost 3 bases, J lost 7 bases, and 13 bases lay in between. Per germline, CDR1 SEHNR and CDR2 FQNEAQ (reference sequence). CDR3: CASSLAGSGQPQHF. The CDR3 nucleotides are TGTGCCAGCAGCTTGGCGGGGTCCGGGCAGCCCCAGCATTTT. Together with reference TRBV7-9 and TRBJ1-5, the CDR3 gives the full variable domain: DTGVSQNPRHKITKRGQNVTFRCDPISEHNRLYWYRQTLGQGPEFLTYFQNEAQLEKSRLLSDRFSAERPKGSFSTLEIQRTEQGDSAMYLCASSLAGSGQPQHFGDGTRLSIL.

For the CDR3, the DNA is TGTGCCTGGAGGCGGACAGGGAAATTGGATGGCTACACCTTC. It translates to CAWRRTGKLDGYTF. The rearrangement joins TRBV30 to TRBJ1-2, with TRBD1 matching 8 bases. Germline V gene sequence: CDR1 GTSNPN, CDR2 SVGIG (reference sequence). There are 14 residues in the CDR3. J was trimmed by 6 bases and V by 3 bases; bases with no gene match: 9.

The rearrangement joins TRBV2 to TRBJ2-1; a possible D gene is TRBD1 (6 bases). Trimming pared 1 base from V and 10 bases from J, leaving 17 bases between. Germline V gene lookup returns CDR1 SNHLY and CDR2 FYNNEI. This CDR3 has 15 amino acids. CDR3 loop: CASSEGTDFYQEQFF. CDR3 nucleotides: TGTGCCAGCAGTGAAGGGACAGACTTTTATCAGGAGCAGTTCTTC.

The CDR3 DNA reads TGTGCCAGCAGGGGTGGGGCCAACGTCCTGACTTTC. Translating gives CASRGGANVLTF. The V call is TRBV6-5, the J call TRBJ2-6; D ambiguous. The germline V gene has CDR1 MNHEY and CDR2 SVGAGI. The CDR3 is 12 amino acids. V was clipped by 6 bases and J by 3 bases, with 3 bases between them.

This clone was detected a few times. This chain links TRBV29-1 with TRBJ2-1; no clear D. This CDR3 contains 11 residues. Germline V CDR1 and CDR2: SQVTM, ANQGSEA. V shed 3 bases and J shed 9 bases, with 9 bases lying between them. CDR3 region: CSVDWGFEQFF. CDR3 sequence (DNA): TGCAGCGTTGATTGGGGATTTGAGCAGTTCTTC.

The V and J genes are TRBV29-1 and TRBJ2-7; D gene uncertain. The CDR3 is made up of 14 amino acids. The V end was cut by 6 bases, the J end by 2 bases, with 17 bases between. Germline CDR1 is SQVTM and CDR2 is ANQGSEA. The CDR3 spells CSVGYGSATYEQYF. CDR3 in DNA: TGCAGCGTCGGGTACGGGTCCGCCACCTACGAGCAGTACTTC.

The chain recombines TRBV11-1 with TRBJ1-1; D not resolved. Trimming shortened V by 1 base and J by 8 bases, and 5 bases separated the two germline ends. The CDR3 is made up of 11 amino acids. The germline CDR1 and CDR2 sequences are SGHAT and FQDESV (reference sequence). Written as DNA, the CDR3 is TGTGCCAGCAGCTTAGGGCAGGAAGCTTTCTTT. It translates to CASSLGQEAFF.

This chain connects TRBV30 to TRBJ2-3; 11 bases are shared with TRBD2. The CDR3 is made up of 14 amino acids. Germline CDR1 is GTSNPN and CDR2 is SVGIG (reference sequence). J lost 4 bases, V lost 3 bases, and 3 bases had no gene match. DNA for the CDR3: TGTGCCTGGAGATTAGCGGGGGGGCCAGATACGCAGTATTTT. Its protein product is CAWRLAGGPDTQYF.

The V gene is TRBV12-5, the J gene TRBJ2-7; possibly TRBD2 for D (5 bases). The CDR3 extends over 17 amino acids. V lost 5 bases to trimming and J lost 6 bases, with 26 bases between them. Germline V CDR1 and CDR2: LGHNT, FRNRAP. CDR3 in DNA: TGTGCTAGTGGTCCAGCCATCCCGGGAACCCTTTTTTGCGAGCAGTACTTC. Translated: CASGPAIPGTLFCEQYF.

This clone was picked up a small number of times. V and J are TRBV15 and TRBJ2-7, with a tentative D call TRBD1 (5 bases). The CDR3 covers 14 residues. The V end lost 3 bases, the J end lost 3 bases, and 12 bases lay between the germline ends. Germline loops: CDR1 LNHNV, CDR2 YYDKDF (reference sequence). This chain's CDR3 is CATSRNQGDYEQYF. The DNA of the CDR3 is TGTGCCACCAGCAGGAATCAGGGTGACTACGAGCAGTACTTC.

This clone was seen a few times. V usage is TRBV5-1 and J usage is TRBJ1-2; the D gene is possibly TRBD1 (5 bases). V lost 2 bases, J lost 2 bases, and 7 bases lay in between. This CDR3 spans 13 amino acids. Germline V gene data show CDR1 as SGHRS and CDR2 as YFSETQ. CDR3 in DNA: TGCGCCAGCAGCTTACCAGGGAACTATGGCTACACCTTC. It encodes CASSLPGNYGYTF.